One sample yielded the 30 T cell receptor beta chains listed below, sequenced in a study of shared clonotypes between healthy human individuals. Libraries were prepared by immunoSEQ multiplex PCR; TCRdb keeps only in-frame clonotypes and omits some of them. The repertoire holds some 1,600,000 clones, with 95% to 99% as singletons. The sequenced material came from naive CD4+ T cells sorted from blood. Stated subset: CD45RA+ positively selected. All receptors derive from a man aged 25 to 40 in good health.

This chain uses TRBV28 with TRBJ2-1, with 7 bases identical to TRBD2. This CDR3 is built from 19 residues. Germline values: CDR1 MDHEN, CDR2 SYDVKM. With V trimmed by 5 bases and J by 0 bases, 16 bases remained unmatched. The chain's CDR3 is CASSPTLAEPPISYNEQFF. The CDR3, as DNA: TGTGCCAGCAGTCCGACCCTAGCGGAGCCTCCCATCTCCTACAATGAGCAGTTCTTC. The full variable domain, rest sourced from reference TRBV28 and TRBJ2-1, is DVKVTQSSRYLVKRTGEKVFLECVQDMDHENMFWYRQDPGLGLRLIYFSYDVKMKEKGDIPEGYSVSREKKERFSLILESASTNQTSMYLCASSPTLAEPPISYNEQFFGPGTRLTVL.

CDR3 coding DNA: TGCGCCAGCAGCTTGGGGGGGACAGTAGAAGAGACCCAGTACTTC. It yields the protein CASSLGGTVEETQYF. V is TRBV5-1 and J is TRBJ2-5, with 7 bases identical to TRBD1. The CDR3 extends over 15 amino acids. J was trimmed by 3 bases and V by 0 bases; bases with no gene match: 5. Germline values: CDR1 SGHRS, CDR2 YFSETQ. Filled out from reference TRBV5-1 and TRBJ2-5, the complete variable domain reads KAGVTQTPRYLIKTRGQQVTLSCSPISGHRSVSWYQQTPGQGLQFLFEYFSETQRNKGNFPGRFSGRQFSNSRSEMNVSTLELGDSALYLCASSLGGTVEETQYFGPGTRLLVL.

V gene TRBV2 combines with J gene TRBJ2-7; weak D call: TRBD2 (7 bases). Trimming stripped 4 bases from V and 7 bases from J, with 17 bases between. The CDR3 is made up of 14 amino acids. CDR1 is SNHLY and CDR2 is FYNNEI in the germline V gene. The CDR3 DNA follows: TGTGCCAGCAGTGTGCGGGGGCGCGAAGGGGAGCAGTACTTC. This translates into CASSVRGREGEQYF.

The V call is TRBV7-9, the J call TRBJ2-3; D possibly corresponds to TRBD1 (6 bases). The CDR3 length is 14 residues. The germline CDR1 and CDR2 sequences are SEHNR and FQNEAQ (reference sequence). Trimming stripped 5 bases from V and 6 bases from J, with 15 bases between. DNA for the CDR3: TGTGCCAGCAGCAGGCGACAGGCGGAGGATACGCAGTATTTT. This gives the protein CASSRRQAEDTQYF.

The CDR3 sequence is CASSVSGINTEAFF. DNA for the CDR3: TGTGCCAGCAGCGTATCGGGGATCAACACTGAAGCTTTCTTT. V and J are TRBV9 and TRBJ1-1; D is ambiguous. Trimming cost V 1 base and J 2 bases, with 9 bases left between them. CDR3 size: 14 residues. From germline, CDR1 is SGDLS and CDR2 YYNGEE.

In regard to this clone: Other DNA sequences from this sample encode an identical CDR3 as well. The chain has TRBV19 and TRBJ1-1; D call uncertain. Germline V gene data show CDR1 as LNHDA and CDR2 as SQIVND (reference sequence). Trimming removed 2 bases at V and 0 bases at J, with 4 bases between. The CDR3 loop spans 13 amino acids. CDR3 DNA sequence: TGTGCCAGTAGTATACGGTTGAACACTGAAGCTTTCTTT. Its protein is CASSIRLNTEAFF.

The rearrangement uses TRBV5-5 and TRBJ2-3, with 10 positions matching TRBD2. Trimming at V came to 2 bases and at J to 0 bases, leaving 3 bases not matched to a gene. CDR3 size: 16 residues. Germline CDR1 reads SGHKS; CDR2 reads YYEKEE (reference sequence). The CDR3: CASSFGLAASTDTQYF. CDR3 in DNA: TGTGCCAGCAGCTTCGGACTAGCGGCTAGCACAGATACGCAGTATTTT.

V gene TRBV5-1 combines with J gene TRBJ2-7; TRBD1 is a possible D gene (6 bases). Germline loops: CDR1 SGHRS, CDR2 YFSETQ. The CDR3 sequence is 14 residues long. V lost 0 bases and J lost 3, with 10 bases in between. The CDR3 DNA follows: TGCGCCAGCAGCTTGGAGGGCAGGGGCTACGAGCAGTACTTC. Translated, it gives CASSLEGRGYEQYF.

This chain's CDR3 is CSVGYRGGETQYF. The CDR3 DNA follows: TGCAGCGTTGGATACAGGGGTGGTGAGACCCAGTACTTC. This rearrangement joins TRBV29-1 to TRBJ2-5; 7 positions match TRBD1. Germline values: CDR1 SQVTM, CDR2 ANQGSEA. J lost 5 bases, V lost 4 bases, and 7 bases had no gene match. The CDR3 runs 13 residues.

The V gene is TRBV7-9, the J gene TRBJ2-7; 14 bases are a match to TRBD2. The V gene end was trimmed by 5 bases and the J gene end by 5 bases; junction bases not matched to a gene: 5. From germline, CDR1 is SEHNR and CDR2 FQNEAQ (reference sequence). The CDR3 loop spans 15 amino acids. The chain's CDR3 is CASSLGTSGSDEQYF. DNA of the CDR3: TGTGCCAGCAGCCTCGGGACTAGCGGGAGCGACGAGCAGTACTTC.

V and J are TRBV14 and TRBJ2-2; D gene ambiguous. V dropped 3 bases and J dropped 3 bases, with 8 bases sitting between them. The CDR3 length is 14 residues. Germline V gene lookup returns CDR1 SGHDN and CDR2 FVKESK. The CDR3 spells CASSQARHTGELFF. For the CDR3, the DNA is TGTGCCAGCAGCCAGGCTCGACACACCGGGGAGCTGTTTTTT.

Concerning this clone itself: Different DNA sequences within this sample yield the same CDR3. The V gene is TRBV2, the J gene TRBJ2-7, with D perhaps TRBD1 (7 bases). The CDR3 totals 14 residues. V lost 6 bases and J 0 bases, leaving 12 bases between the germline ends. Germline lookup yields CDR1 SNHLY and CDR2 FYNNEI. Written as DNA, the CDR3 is TGTGCCAGCAGGAGGAGGGACAGCTCCTACGAGCAGTACTTC. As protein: CASRRRDSSYEQYF.

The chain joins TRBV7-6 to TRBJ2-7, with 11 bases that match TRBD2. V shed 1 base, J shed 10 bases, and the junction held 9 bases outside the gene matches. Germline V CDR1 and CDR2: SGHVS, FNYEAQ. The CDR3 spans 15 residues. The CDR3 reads CASSLDEGSGRVQYF. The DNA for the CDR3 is TGTGCCAGCAGCTTAGATGAGGGTAGCGGGAGGGTTCAGTACTTC.

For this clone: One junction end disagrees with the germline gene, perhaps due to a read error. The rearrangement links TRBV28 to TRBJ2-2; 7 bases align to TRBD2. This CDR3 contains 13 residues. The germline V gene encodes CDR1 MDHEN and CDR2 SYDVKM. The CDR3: CASLRSGDGGLFF. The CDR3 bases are TGTGCCAGCCTACGGAGCGGGGATGGGGGGCTGTTTTTT.

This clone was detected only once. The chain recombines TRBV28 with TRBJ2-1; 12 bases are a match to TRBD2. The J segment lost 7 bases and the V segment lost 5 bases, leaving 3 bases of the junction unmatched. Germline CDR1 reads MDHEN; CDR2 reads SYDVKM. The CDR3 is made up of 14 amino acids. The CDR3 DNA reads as TGTGCCAGCAGTAGGACTAGCGGGACAAATGAGCAGTTCTTC. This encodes CASSRTSGTNEQFF.

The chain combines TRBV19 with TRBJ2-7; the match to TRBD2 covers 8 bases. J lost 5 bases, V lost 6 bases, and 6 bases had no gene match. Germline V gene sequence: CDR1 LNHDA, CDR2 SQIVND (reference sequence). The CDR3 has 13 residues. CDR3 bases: TGTGCCAGTAGCGGGACTAGGGGCAACGAGCAGTACTTC. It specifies CASSGTRGNEQYF.

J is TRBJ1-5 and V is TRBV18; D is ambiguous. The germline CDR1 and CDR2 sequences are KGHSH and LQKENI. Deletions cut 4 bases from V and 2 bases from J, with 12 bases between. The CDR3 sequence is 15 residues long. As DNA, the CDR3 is TGTGCCAGCTCACTAGAAAGGGTGGGCAATCAGCCCCAGCATTTT. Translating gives CASSLERVGNQPQHF.

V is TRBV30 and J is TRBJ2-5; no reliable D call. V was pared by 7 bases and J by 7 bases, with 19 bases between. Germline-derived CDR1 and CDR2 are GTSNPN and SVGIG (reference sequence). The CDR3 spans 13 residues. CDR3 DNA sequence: TGTGCCTTCAGACACACTTGGAAGGGGACCCAGTACTTC. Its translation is CAFRHTWKGTQYF.

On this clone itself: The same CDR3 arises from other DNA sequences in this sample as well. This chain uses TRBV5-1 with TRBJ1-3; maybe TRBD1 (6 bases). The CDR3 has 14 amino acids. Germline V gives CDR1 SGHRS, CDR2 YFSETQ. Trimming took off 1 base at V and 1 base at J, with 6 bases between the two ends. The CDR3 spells CASSLTGSGNTIYF. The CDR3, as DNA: TGCGCCAGCAGCTTGACAGGGTCTGGAAACACCATATATTTT.

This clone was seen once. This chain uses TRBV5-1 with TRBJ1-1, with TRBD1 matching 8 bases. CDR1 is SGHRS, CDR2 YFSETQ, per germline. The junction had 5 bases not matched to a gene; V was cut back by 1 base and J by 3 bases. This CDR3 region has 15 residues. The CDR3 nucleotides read TGCGCCAGCAGCTTGTCTGGACAGGGTTACACTGAAGCTTTCTTT. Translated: CASSLSGQGYTEAFF.

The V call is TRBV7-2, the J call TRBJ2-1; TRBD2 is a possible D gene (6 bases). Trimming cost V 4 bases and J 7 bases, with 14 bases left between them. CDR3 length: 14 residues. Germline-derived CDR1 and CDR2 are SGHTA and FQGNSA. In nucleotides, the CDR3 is TGTGCCAGCAGCTCCCGGGACTCCCGGAATGAGCAGTTCTTC. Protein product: CASSSRDSRNEQFF.

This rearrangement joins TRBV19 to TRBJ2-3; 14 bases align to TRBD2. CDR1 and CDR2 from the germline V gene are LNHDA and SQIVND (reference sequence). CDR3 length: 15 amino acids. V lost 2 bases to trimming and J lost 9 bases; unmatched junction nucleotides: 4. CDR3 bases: TGTGCCAGTAGTATACCGGGACTAGCGGGAGTAACGCAGTATTTT. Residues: CASSIPGLAGVTQYF.

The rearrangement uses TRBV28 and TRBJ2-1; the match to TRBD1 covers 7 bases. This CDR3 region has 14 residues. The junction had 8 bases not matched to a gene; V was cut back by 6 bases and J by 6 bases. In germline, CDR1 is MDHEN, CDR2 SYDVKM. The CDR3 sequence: CASRSGTVLNEQFF. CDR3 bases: TGTGCCAGCAGATCCGGGACAGTCCTCAATGAGCAGTTCTTC.

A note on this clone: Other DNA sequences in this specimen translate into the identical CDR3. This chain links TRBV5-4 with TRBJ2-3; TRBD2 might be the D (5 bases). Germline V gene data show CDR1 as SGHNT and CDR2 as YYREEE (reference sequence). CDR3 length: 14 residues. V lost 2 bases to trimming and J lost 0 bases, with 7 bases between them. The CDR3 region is CASSFRESTDTQYF. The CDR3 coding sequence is TGTGCCAGCAGCTTCCGGGAAAGCACAGATACGCAGTATTTT.

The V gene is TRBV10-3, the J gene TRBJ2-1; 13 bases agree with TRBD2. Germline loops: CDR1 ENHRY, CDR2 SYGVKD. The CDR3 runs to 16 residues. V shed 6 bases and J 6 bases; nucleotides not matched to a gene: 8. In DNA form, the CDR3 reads TGTGCCATCAGGCAGAGTGGACTAGCGGGAGCCAATGAGCAGTTCTTC. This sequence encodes CAIRQSGLAGANEQFF.

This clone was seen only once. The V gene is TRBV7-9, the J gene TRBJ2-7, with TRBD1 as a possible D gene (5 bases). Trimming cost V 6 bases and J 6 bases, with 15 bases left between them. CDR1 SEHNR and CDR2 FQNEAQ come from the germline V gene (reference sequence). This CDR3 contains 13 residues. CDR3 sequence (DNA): TGTGCCAGCAGGGCCGGACAATCTCTCGAGCAGTACTTC. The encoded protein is CASRAGQSLEQYF. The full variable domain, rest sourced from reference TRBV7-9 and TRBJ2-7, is DTGVSQNPRHKITKRGQNVTFRCDPISEHNRLYWYRQTLGQGPEFLTYFQNEAQLEKSRLLSDRFSAERPKGSFSTLEIQRTEQGDSAMYLCASRAGQSLEQYFGPGTRLTVT.

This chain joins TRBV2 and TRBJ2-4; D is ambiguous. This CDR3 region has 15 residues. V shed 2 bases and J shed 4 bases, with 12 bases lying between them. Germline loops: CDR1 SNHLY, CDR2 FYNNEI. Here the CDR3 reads CASSEISGQKNIQYF. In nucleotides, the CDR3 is TGTGCCAGCAGTGAAATTTCTGGCCAAAAAAACATTCAGTACTTC.

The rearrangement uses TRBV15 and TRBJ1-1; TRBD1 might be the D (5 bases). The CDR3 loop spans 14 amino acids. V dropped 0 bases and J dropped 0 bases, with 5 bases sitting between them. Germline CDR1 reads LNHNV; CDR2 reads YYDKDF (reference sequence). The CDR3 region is CATSREGVNTEAFF. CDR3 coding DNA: TGTGCCACCAGCAGAGAGGGGGTGAACACTGAAGCTTTCTTT.

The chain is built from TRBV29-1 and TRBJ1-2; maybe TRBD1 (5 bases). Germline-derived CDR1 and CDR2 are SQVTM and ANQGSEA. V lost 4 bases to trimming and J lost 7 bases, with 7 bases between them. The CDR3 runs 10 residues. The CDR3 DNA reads TGCAGCGTTGGACAGCTTGGCTACACCTTC. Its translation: CSVGQLGYTF.

CDR3 amino acids: CASTGLADTQYF. The CDR3 coding sequence is TGTGCCAGCACCGGACTAGCAGATACGCAGTATTTT. J is TRBJ2-3 and V is TRBV25-1; 7 bases align to TRBD2. CDR3 length equals 12 residues. Germline V CDR1 and CDR2: MGHDK, SYGVNS. Trimming cost V 7 bases and J 4 bases; bases outside gene matches: 2.